Sequencing of this TCR beta chain was carried out in a study of CD8 T cells in ankylosing spondylitis. Findings and limits, study-wide: Earlier literature documents some of the motif variants in reactive arthritis synovial fluid and blood.

The CDR3 length is 14 residues. In germline, CDR1 is GTSNPN, CDR2 SVGIG (reference sequence). V was cut by 0 bases and J by 6 bases, with 14 bases left in between. TCRdb itself ran the 5' RACE reads through MiXCR, one entry per CDR3 protein. The sample holds about 140,000 distinct CDR3 sequences; roughly 8.3% are singletons and the top ten take 7.3%. This clonotype was seen at least ten times. Its antigen remains unknown. The sample taken for sequencing was synovial fluid, either unsorted or a sorted T cell fraction (not recorded which). This sequence was found in a male donor with ankylosing spondylitis. V and J are TRBV30 and TRBJ1-1; D is undetermined. CDR3 coding DNA: TGTGCCTGGAGTGTGGGAGGCCTGGTCCCTGAAGCTTTCTTT. Translated, it gives CAWSVGGLVPEAFF.